The clone carrying this T cell receptor beta chain showed up just a few times. The data belong to a study of tumor-infiltrating lymphocytes in primary liver carcinoma. Unsorted whole blood yielded blood RNA, and germline DNA was extracted as well. The CDR3 is made up of 14 amino acids. V gave up 6 bases and J gave up 4 bases; unmatched junction bases: 7. Total RNA (roughly 0.45 ug) served as template for TCR beta cDNA synthesis primed by a constant-region primer. Each TCR beta library was derived from three nested multiplex PCR rounds that employed slightly modified ARM-PCR. PCR rounds one and two used TRBV1-TRBV30 forward primers with a C-beta reverse primer for 10 cycles each. TCRdb itself ran the multiplex PCR reads through MiXCR, one entry per CDR3 protein. Of 180,000 or so distinct CDR3 sequences in the sample, about 60% are singletons; the top ten hold 72%.

This rearrangement joins TRBV12-3 or TRBV12-4 to TRBJ2-5; 8 nucleotides match TRBD1. The sequence was collected from a man aged 35-49 years with primary liver carcinoma and hepatitis B virus infection. The sequenced sample consisted of peripheral blood. DNA of the CDR3: TGTGCCAGCAGCGGACAGGGACATATAGAGACCCAGTACTTC. This codes for CASSGQGHIETQYF.